This T cell receptor beta chain was obtained from a study of blood T cell repertoires in COVID-19. Study context: From T cells, B-cell-depleted T cells, or PBMCs came the material, which was cDNA or gDNA.

A note on this clone: Different DNA sequences within this sample yield the same CDR3.

Original processing methods: Amplification of reference gene primers was used by the study to estimate nucleated cell counts. Sequencing was performed with immunoSEQ multiplex PCR; in TCRdb, only in-frame clones are kept and a portion is missing. V, J and clone size reflect that table, while D and trimming were determined from the DNA. This table has approximately 190,000 clones, just under 85% appearing once. The clonotype comes from a woman in her 70s with active or convalescent COVID-19. The sample was peripheral blood.

For the CDR3, the DNA is TGTGCCAGCAGTGGTGGTCTAGCGGGCACAGATACGCAGTATTTT. Translated, it gives CASSGGLAGTDTQYF. The chain carries TRBV2 and TRBJ2-3; 7 nucleotides match TRBD2. The germline CDR1 and CDR2 sequences are SNHLY and FYNNEI. V was clipped by 4 bases and J by 1 base; unmatched bases: 5. CDR3 length: 15 residues.